The 16 T cell receptor beta chains below all came from one sample that was sequenced in a study of regulatory T cells in long-lasting Graves disease. Arm-PCR with iRepertoire HTBI primers amplified the CDR3 regions for these TCR beta libraries. MiXCR, run by TCRdb on the multiplex PCR reads, gives a single entry per CDR3 protein. This sample carries approximately 440,000 distinct CDR3 sequences, roughly 16% of them seen once, and the ten largest clones take 9% to 15%. Time point defined: newly diagnosed GD, antithyroid drugs for less than 3 months. The authors made the TCR library using RNA they extracted from PBMCs. These data also featured in a second study, about T cells in Graves' hyperthyroidism and ophthalmopathy.

Sequenced material: peripheral blood mononuclear cells (PBMCs), taken at new diagnosis, from a patient treated with antithyroid drugs. The receptors come from a man in his forties or fifties with Graves disease.

This clonotype occurred many times. V and J are TRBV2 and TRBJ2-4, with 8 nucleotides matching TRBD1. CDR1 is SNHLY, CDR2 FYNNEI, per germline. The CDR3 loop spans 14 amino acids. The J segment lost 4 bases and the V segment lost 6 bases, leaving 5 bases of the junction unmatched. The chain's CDR3 is CASRATGGKNIQYF. CDR3 sequence (DNA): TGTGCCAGCAGGGCTACAGGGGGGAAAAACATTCAGTACTTC.

At least ten counts were recorded for this clonotype. The chain couples TRBV18 to TRBJ2-1, with a possible D match to TRBD2 (5 bases). Trimming pared 3 bases from V and 5 bases from J, leaving 14 bases between. From germline, CDR1 is KGHSH and CDR2 LQKENI. The CDR3 has 15 amino acids. Written as DNA, the CDR3 is TGTGCCAGCTCACCTCGAGGGAGTAAGGACAATGAGCAGTTCTTC. Translating it yields CASSPRGSKDNEQFF.

This clonotype was found a few times. The chain employs TRBV4-1 and TRBJ1-2, with D hard to call. This CDR3 spans 14 amino acids. Germline lookup yields CDR1 MGHRA and CDR2 YSYEKL. V lost 0 bases, J lost 4 bases, and 9 bases lay in between. The CDR3 nucleotides read TGCGCCAGCAGCCAAGACGAGCTCCCCTATGGCTACACCTTC. This codes for CASSQDELPYGYTF.

At least ten counts were recorded for this clonotype. The rearrangement joins TRBV20-1 to TRBJ1-5, with a possible D match to TRBD1 (5 bases). Trimming took off 0 bases at V and 3 bases at J, with 15 bases between the two ends. Germline V gene sequence: CDR1 DFQATT, CDR2 SNEGSKA (reference sequence). The CDR3 has 16 amino acids. CDR3 sequence reads: CSARDWGVGNNQPQHF. CDR3 nucleotides: TGCAGTGCTAGAGATTGGGGGGTGGGAAACAATCAGCCCCAGCATTTT.

This clonotype was recorded many times. One end of the junction fails to match germline, which may point to a read error. J is TRBJ1-1 and V is TRBV5-1, with D possibly being TRBD1 (5 bases). Germline V CDR1 and CDR2: SGHRS, YFSETQ. This CDR3 has 13 amino acids. CDR3 amino acids: CASSVQGNTEAFF. CDR3 DNA sequence: TGTGCCAGCAGTGTTCAGGGGAACACTGAAGCTTTCTTT.

This clonotype was counted many times. This rearrangement joins TRBV2 to TRBJ2-3; D assignment may be TRBD1 or TRBD2 (6 bases each). V lost 2 bases, J lost 4 bases, and 16 bases lay in between. CDR1 is SNHLY and CDR2 is FYNNEI in the germline V gene. The length of the CDR3 is 16 residues. This CDR3 is CASSENGGLWADTQYF. The CDR3, as DNA: TGTGCCAGCAGTGAAAACGGGGGCTTATGGGCAGATACGCAGTATTTT.

This clonotype has more than one count but fewer than ten. The gene calls are TRBV12-3 or TRBV12-4 and TRBJ2-3; D gene unclear. The germline V and J ends were trimmed by 6 bases and 5 bases, with 12 bases remaining between them. The CDR3 has 13 amino acids. The CDR3 region has the DNA TGTGCCAGCAGCTTTAGTGTCCGAGATACGCAGTATTTT. It codes for CASSFSVRDTQYF.

In its sample, this clonotype was seen a few times. The J gene is TRBJ2-1, the V gene TRBV27; a possible D gene is TRBD2 (5 bases). Trimming removed 7 bases from V and 0 bases from J, with 10 bases in between. Looked up from germline, CDR1 is MNHEY and CDR2 is SMNVEV (reference sequence). There are 14 residues in the CDR3. The CDR3 reads CASIAGSSYNEQFF. CDR3 DNA: TGTGCCAGCATCGCGGGCTCCTCCTACAATGAGCAGTTCTTC.

This clonotype was seen many times. V is TRBV29-1 and J is TRBJ2-7, with 8 positions matching TRBD1. The CDR3 has 14 residues. V trimming: 4 bases; J trimming: 3 bases; junction bases outside the gene matches: 8. Per germline, CDR1 SQVTM and CDR2 ANQGSEA. Here the CDR3 DNA reads TGCAGCGTTGCGGGACAGGTGGGAGGCTACGAGCAGTACTTC. Protein: CSVAGQVGGYEQYF.

As regards this clonotype: It may be a read error: a sequence one base away is much more abundant. No conserved phenylalanine or tryptophan is present at the end of the CDR3, so a read error is the likely explanation. This chain links TRBV27 with TRBJ1-5; TRBD1 is a possible D gene (6 bases). From germline, CDR1 is MNHEY and CDR2 SMNVEV (reference sequence). The CDR3 contains 16 residues. V dropped 0 bases and J dropped 4 bases, with 13 bases sitting between them. CDR3 in DNA: TGTGCCAGCAGTTTATCGGTCACAGGGAGAAATCAGCCCCAGCATCTT. Translation: CASSLSVTGRNQPQHL.

This clonotype was observed a handful of times. A much larger clone lies one base from this, so it may be a read error. The chain couples TRBV11-2 to TRBJ2-1; D might be TRBD1 or TRBD2, each matching 6 bases. V lost 1 base to trimming and J lost 10 bases, with 17 bases between them. Germline-derived CDR1 and CDR2 are SGHAT and FQNNGV. This CDR3 region has 15 residues. CDR3 in amino acids: CASSLGGGTLYEQFF. In nucleotides, the CDR3 is TGTGCCAGCAGCTTAGGAGGGGGGACTCTCTACGAGCAGTTCTTC.

This clonotype was detected a few times. The chain joins TRBV12-3 or TRBV12-4 to TRBJ2-7, with 8 bases aligning to TRBD1. CDR3 length: 14 residues. Trimming at V came to 6 bases and at J to 0 bases, leaving 4 bases not matched to a gene. Here the CDR3 DNA reads TGTGCCAGCAGGCCAACAGGGGGCTCCTACGAGCAGTACTTC. Translation gives CASRPTGGSYEQYF.

This clonotype was picked up a small number of times. The V gene is TRBV10-1, the J gene TRBJ2-7, with TRBD2 as a possible D gene (6 bases). The germline gives CDR1 WNHNN, CDR2 SYGVQD (reference sequence). Between the trimmed V and J ends, which lost 5 bases and 2 bases, there was a span of 19 bases. The CDR3 runs 16 residues. This chain's CDR3 is CASSPSGGSRTYEQYF. The CDR3, as DNA: TGCGCCAGCAGTCCGTCCGGAGGGTCCAGGACCTACGAGCAGTACTTC.

This clonotype was found many times. The chain employs TRBV6-2 or TRBV6-3 and TRBJ2-7; D possibly corresponds to TRBD2 (5 bases). Looked up from germline, CDR1 is MNHEY and CDR2 is SVGEGT. The CDR3 has 16 amino acids. Trimming shortened V by 4 bases and J by 4 bases, and 20 bases separated the two germline ends. CDR3 residues: CASSSYGESGTYEQYF. CDR3 coding DNA: TGTGCCAGCAGTTCATACGGAGAAAGCGGTACGTACGAGCAGTACTTC.

This clonotype was counted many times. The rearrangement uses TRBV12-3 or TRBV12-4 and TRBJ1-6; D is undetermined. This CDR3 is 15 amino acids long. V was shortened by 1 base and J by 6 bases, with 10 bases between the two germline ends. CDR3 protein: CASSLGQARNSPLHF. In DNA, the CDR3 is TGTGCCAGCAGTTTAGGCCAGGCGCGTAATTCACCCCTCCACTTT.

Worth noting for this clonotype: A read error may produce the germline difference seen at one junction end. The chain joins TRBV11-1 to TRBJ2-7; TRBD1 matches at 7 bases. Germline CDR1 reads SGHAT; CDR2 reads FQDESV (reference sequence). This CDR3 comprises 13 residues. The chain's CDR3 is CTSSLRGLGEQYF. In nucleotides, the CDR3 is TGTACCAGCAGCTTAAGGGGGCTAGGGGAGCAGTACTTC.